The 26 T cell receptor beta chains below all came from one sample that was sequenced in a study of radiotherapy plus CTLA-4 blockade in lung cancer. Sequencing used immunoSEQ multiplex PCR; TCRdb keeps in-frame clones, though not all of them. The top ten clones hold 0.75% to 0.95% of a sample with around 80,000 clones, less than 90% of them seen once. The specimen was peripheral blood, collected from a patient treated with radiotherapy plus ipilimumab. These receptors were obtained from a human donor with non-small cell lung cancer who had stable disease on radiotherapy plus ipilimumab.

The V call is TRBV9, the J call TRBJ2-5; the match to TRBD1 covers 8 bases. This CDR3 spans 16 amino acids. V gave up 3 bases and J gave up 3 bases; unmatched junction bases: 10. Germline V lookup: CDR1 SGDLS, CDR2 YYNGEE. The CDR3: CASSDGQGGVEETQYF. The CDR3, as DNA: TGTGCCAGCAGCGATGGACAGGGAGGAGTTGAAGAGACCCAGTACTTC.

This clone was counted a single time. Since no conserved phenylalanine or tryptophan closes the CDR3, a read error is the likely cause. The V and J genes are TRBV19 and TRBJ1-6, with D possibly matching TRBD1 (5 bases). Germline V gene data show CDR1 as LNHDA and CDR2 as SQIVND (reference sequence). CDR3 size: 14 residues. V dropped 5 bases and J dropped 7 bases, with 12 bases sitting between them. CDR3 bases: TGTGCCAGTAGTGAGGGACCGAGAAATTCACCCCTCCACTTG. Protein sequence: CASSEGPRNSPLHL.

This chain links TRBV12-5 with TRBJ2-5; D is possibly TRBD1 (6 bases). The CDR3 runs to 13 residues. V was cut by 5 bases and J by 5 bases, with 12 bases left in between. CDR1 is LGHNT and CDR2 is FRNRAP in the germline V gene. The CDR3 protein is CASGRGQWETQYF. CDR3 DNA: TGTGCTAGTGGTAGGGGACAATGGGAGACCCAGTACTTC.

This sequence joins TRBV5-1 and TRBJ1-2; D not resolved. This CDR3 comprises 12 residues. Trimming cost V 4 bases and J 6 bases, with 10 bases left between them. Germline V gene data show CDR1 as SGHRS and CDR2 as YFSETQ. The CDR3 region has the DNA TGCGCCAGCAGCCCGGACTTGGATGGCTACACCTTC. Protein: CASSPDLDGYTF.

This clone was seen only a few times. V gene TRBV18 combines with J gene TRBJ1-2; maybe TRBD1 (6 bases). Germline lookup yields CDR1 KGHSH and CDR2 LQKENI. This CDR3 has 13 residues. The germline V and J ends were trimmed by 0 bases and 4 bases, with 6 bases remaining between them. In DNA, the CDR3 is TGTGCCAGCTCACCACCAGGGGGCTATGGCTACACCTTC. Its translation is CASSPPGGYGYTF.

V usage is TRBV6-5 and J usage is TRBJ1-1; D ambiguous. CDR1 MNHEY and CDR2 SVGAGI come from the germline V gene. The CDR3 is made up of 14 amino acids. The V end lost 2 bases, the J end lost 1 base, and 8 bases lay between the germline ends. This chain's CDR3 is CASSYVDKNTEAFF. Here the CDR3 DNA reads TGTGCCAGCAGTTACGTTGACAAGAACACTGAAGCTTTCTTT.

The chain carries TRBV6-5 and TRBJ1-5; possible D gene TRBD1, 5 bases. The CDR3 sequence is 14 residues long. V gave up 4 bases and J gave up 0 bases, with 7 bases separating them. Per the germline V gene, CDR1 is MNHEY and CDR2 is SVGAGI. CDR3 loop: CASSLQASNQPQHF. The CDR3 DNA is TGTGCCAGCAGTTTACAGGCTAGCAATCAGCCCCAGCATTTT.

This clone was seen only once. The chain combines TRBV30 with TRBJ2-7; D is unresolved. V was pared by 1 base and J by 3 bases, with 4 bases between. This CDR3 contains 11 residues. The germline V gene has CDR1 GTSNPN and CDR2 SVGIG (reference sequence). CDR3 coding DNA: TGTGCCTGGAGTGCGATCTACGAGCAGTACTTC. Its translation is CAWSAIYEQYF.

The chain employs TRBV27 and TRBJ1-6; a possible D gene is TRBD1 (5 bases). The ends were cut back, 2 bases at V and 2 bases at J, with 19 bases in the middle. This CDR3 is 19 amino acids long. Per germline, CDR1 MNHEY and CDR2 SMNVEV (reference sequence). The CDR3 loop is CASSLRPPGKGTYNSPLHF. As DNA, the CDR3 is TGTGCCAGCAGTTTACGCCCACCAGGGAAAGGCACCTATAATTCACCCCTCCACTTT.

The chain uses TRBV6-5 and TRBJ1-6, with TRBD1 as a possible D gene (5 bases). V lost 2 bases to trimming and J lost 13 bases, with 9 bases between them. Germline V gene data show CDR1 as MNHEY and CDR2 as SVGAGI. The CDR3 sequence is 12 residues long. Here the CDR3 DNA reads TGTGCCAGCAGTTACACAGGTTCGCCCCTCCACTTT. Amino acids: CASSYTGSPLHF.

CDR3 loop: CASSLGPAGGYTF. For the CDR3, the DNA is TGTGCCAGCAGCCTGGGTCCGGCGGGAGGCTACACCTTC. The V and J genes are TRBV5-6 and TRBJ1-2; D remains unclear. The germline gives CDR1 SGHDT, CDR2 YYEEEE. Trimming cost V 4 bases and J 8 bases, with 15 bases left between them. The CDR3 sequence is 13 residues long.

As regards this clone: This sample includes further DNA sequences coding for the same CDR3. The chain is built from TRBV7-9 and TRBJ2-7, with no clear D. Trimming took 3 bases from V and 0 from J, leaving 9 bases between them. The CDR3 is 14 residues long. CDR1 and CDR2 (germline): SEHNR, FQNEAQ (reference sequence). As DNA, the CDR3 is TGTGCCAGCAGCTTGGACGGGTCCTCCTACGAGCAGTACTTC. This translates into CASSLDGSSYEQYF.

The rearrangement joins TRBV2 to TRBJ2-7; 8 nucleotides agree with TRBD1. This CDR3 contains 15 residues. Germline CDR1 is SNHLY and CDR2 is FYNNEI. The V and J ends lost 7 bases and 2 bases, in that order; junction bases with no gene match: 10. CDR3 coding DNA: TGTGCCAGCACCAAAGGACAGGGCCCAACCTACGAGCAGTACTTC. As protein: CASTKGQGPTYEQYF. Full variable domain (missing parts from reference TRBV2 and TRBJ2-7): EPEVTQTPSHQVTQMGQEVILRCVPISNHLYFYWYRQILGQKVEFLVSFYNNEISEKSEIFDDQFSVERPDGSNFTLKIRSTKLEDSAMYFCASTKGQGPTYEQYFGPGTRLTVT.

This chain links TRBV19 with TRBJ2-5, with a tentative D call TRBD1 (7 bases). V was pared by 2 bases and J by 3 bases, with 16 bases between. Germline CDR1 LNHDA, CDR2 SQIVND (reference sequence). This CDR3 region has 16 residues. This CDR3 is CASSIRAGGLEETQYF. CDR3 coding DNA: TGTGCCAGTAGTATAAGGGCAGGGGGGTTGGAAGAGACCCAGTACTTC.

The chain carries TRBV6-1 and TRBJ2-1, with TRBD2 matching over 9 bases. Germline CDR1 is MNHNS and CDR2 is SASEGT. This CDR3 spans 14 amino acids. Trimming cost V 6 bases and J 9 bases; bases outside gene matches: 9. The CDR3 reads CASRRIAGDGEQFF. The CDR3 nucleotides are TGTGCCAGCAGGAGAATAGCGGGGGACGGTGAGCAGTTCTTC.

This clone was seen just once. The chain employs TRBV9 and TRBJ1-1, with 7 bases that match TRBD1. J lost 10 bases, V lost 3 bases, and 6 bases had no gene match. The germline V gene encodes CDR1 SGDLS and CDR2 YYNGEE. The CDR3 contains 12 residues. This CDR3 is CASSARQGGAFF. DNA of the CDR3: TGTGCCAGCAGCGCTCGACAGGGAGGAGCTTTCTTT.

The chain couples TRBV5-1 to TRBJ1-4; 11 bases match TRBD1. J gave up 6 bases and V 4 bases, and 5 bases lay outside the gene matches. This CDR3 comprises 15 residues. Germline CDR1 SGHRS, CDR2 YFSETQ. The CDR3 reads CASSPDRGRHEKLFF. For the CDR3, the DNA is TGCGCCAGCAGCCCGGACAGGGGGCGCCATGAAAAACTGTTTTTT.

The rearrangement joins TRBV10-1 to TRBJ2-1; either TRBD1 or TRBD2 may supply D (5 bases each). This CDR3 has 16 amino acids. V lost 2 bases and J lost 4, with 15 bases in between. Germline assignment: CDR1 WNHNN and CDR2 SYGVQD (reference sequence). As DNA, the CDR3 is TGCGCCAGCAGTGAGAAGCAGGGACGAGATTACAATGAGCAGTTCTTC. Its protein is CASSEKQGRDYNEQFF.

This clone was seen only once. The V gene is TRBV18, the J gene TRBJ1-1; no reliable D call. V was clipped by 6 bases and J by 0 bases, with 17 bases between them. Looked up from germline, CDR1 is KGHSH and CDR2 is LQKENI. The CDR3 is made up of 16 amino acids. The CDR3 protein is CASSHQRQEMNTEAFF. DNA of the CDR3: TGTGCCAGCTCTCACCAGCGTCAGGAAATGAACACTGAAGCTTTCTTT.

This clone was detected only once. The chain recombines TRBV9 with TRBJ1-1, with D unclear. Germline CDR1 SGDLS, CDR2 YYNGEE. V was shortened by 4 bases and J by 5 bases, with 18 bases between the two germline ends. This CDR3 is built from 15 residues. In DNA, the CDR3 is TGTGCCAGCAGCCGCTCATTGGACCTGGAGACTGAAGCTTTCTTT. Its protein is CASSRSLDLETEAFF.

This chain joins TRBV6-5 and TRBJ1-2; 7 bases fit TRBD1. The junction had 6 bases not matched to a gene; V was cut back by 6 bases and J by 8 bases. The CDR3 has 12 residues. Germline CDR1 reads MNHEY; CDR2 reads SVGAGI. The CDR3 nucleotides read TGTGCCAGCAGACTCGAGACAGGGGGCTACACCTTC. Protein sequence: CASRLETGGYTF.

The CDR3 is CASRLGALSRRKYF. CDR3 bases: TGTGCAAGTCGCTTAGGGGCCCTAAGTCGGCGAAAGTACTTC. The chain carries TRBV12-2 and TRBJ2-5; TRBD1 is the table's D call, not checked against the DNA. TRBV12-2 is a listed pseudogene. CDR3 size: 14 residues.

This clone has just a few counts. CDR3: CASSLQNQPQHF. CDR3 coding DNA: TGTGCCAGCAGCTTACAGAATCAGCCCCAGCATTTT. V usage is TRBV6-6 and J usage is TRBJ1-5, with unresolved D. Germline values: CDR1 MNHNY, CDR2 SVGAGI (reference sequence). V was cut by 6 bases and J by 4 bases, with 7 bases left in between. The CDR3 has 12 amino acids.

The gene calls are TRBV6-5 and TRBJ1-2, with TRBD1 identical over 7 bases. Trimming cost V 0 bases and J 8 bases; bases outside gene matches: 6. This CDR3 is 14 amino acids long. Germline V lookup: CDR1 MNHEY, CDR2 SVGAGI. The CDR3 sequence: CASSYSMQGGGYTF. DNA for the CDR3: TGTGCCAGCAGTTACTCGATGCAGGGGGGAGGCTACACCTTC.

The chain uses TRBV21-1 and TRBJ1-1. TRBV21-1 is marked as a pseudogene. This CDR3 is 12 amino acids long. As DNA, the CDR3 is TGTGCCAGCAGCAAAGGGGACACTGAAGCTTTCTTT. Its translation is CASSKGDTEAFF.

This clone was seen a handful of times. Compared with germline, one end of the junction differs, possibly owing to a read error. The rearrangement joins TRBV28 to TRBJ1-6; 9 bases fit TRBD1. The CDR3 contains 12 residues. Germline assignment: CDR1 MDHEN and CDR2 SYDVKM. CDR3: CASSLGDRGSYF. The CDR3 nucleotides read TGTGCCAGCAGTTTAGGTGACAGGGGGAGTTACTTT.